This TCR beta chain is from a study of OX40 agonist ivuxolimab in advanced cancers. About the study: Cohort: 80% to 85% men, mean age approximately 66, aged about 20 to 79. Three patients responded partially, comprising one with hepatocellular carcinoma and two with cutaneous melanoma.

Findings and caveats of the study: The authors also found low normalized T-cell clonal expansion in some nonresponders.

V lost 0 bases to trimming and J lost 5 bases, with 14 bases between them. The CDR3 contains 15 residues. CDR1 and CDR2 from the germline V gene are SGHRS and YFSETQ. The data were produced by immunoSEQ multiplex PCR, yet TCRdb's version contains in-frame clones alone and is incomplete. Of around 70,000 clones listed, about 85% are singletons. Comment on this clone: Its antigen is unknown.

The TCR sequence derives from an adult with an advanced solid tumor such as melanoma, head and neck, liver or kidney cancer. The sequenced sample was CD4+ or CD8+ T cells sorted from blood, obtained in a trial of the OX40 agonist ivuxolimab. The gene calls are TRBV5-1 and TRBJ2-5; D is possibly TRBD1 (5 bases). CDR3 loop: CASSLGDSRMETQYF. The CDR3 coding sequence is TGCGCCAGCAGCTTGGGTGACAGTCGAATGGAGACCCAGTACTTC.